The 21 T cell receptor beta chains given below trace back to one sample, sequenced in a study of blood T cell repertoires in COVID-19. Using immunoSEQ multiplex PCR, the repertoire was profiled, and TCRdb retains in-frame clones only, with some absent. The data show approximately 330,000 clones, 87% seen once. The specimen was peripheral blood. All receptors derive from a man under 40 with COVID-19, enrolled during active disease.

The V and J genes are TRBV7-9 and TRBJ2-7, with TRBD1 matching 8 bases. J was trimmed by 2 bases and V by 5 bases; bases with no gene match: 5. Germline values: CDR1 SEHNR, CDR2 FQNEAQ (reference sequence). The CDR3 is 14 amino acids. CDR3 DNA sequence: TGTGCCAGCAGCGGAAGGACAGGGACCTACGAGCAGTACTTC. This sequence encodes CASSGRTGTYEQYF.

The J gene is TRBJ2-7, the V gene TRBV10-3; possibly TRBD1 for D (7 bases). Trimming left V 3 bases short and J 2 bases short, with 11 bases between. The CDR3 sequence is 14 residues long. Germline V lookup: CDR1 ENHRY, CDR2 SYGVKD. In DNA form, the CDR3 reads TGTGCCATCAGTGACCAGGGGGGCCCCTACGAGCAGTACTTC. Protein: CAISDQGGPYEQYF.

CDR3 loop: CASSQVREAGELFF. CDR3 nucleotide sequence: TGCGCCAGCAGCCAAGTGCGGGAGGCCGGGGAGCTGTTTTTT. V gene TRBV4-3 combines with J gene TRBJ2-2, with TRBD2 matching 8 bases. Trimming at V came to 1 base and at J to 6 bases, leaving 1 base not matched to a gene. This CDR3 region has 14 residues. CDR1 and CDR2 from the germline V gene are LGHNA and YSLEER.

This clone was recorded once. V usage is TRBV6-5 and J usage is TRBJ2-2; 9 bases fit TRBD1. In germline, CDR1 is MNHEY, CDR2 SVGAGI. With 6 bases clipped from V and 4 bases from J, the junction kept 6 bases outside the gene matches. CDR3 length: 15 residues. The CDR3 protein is CASRGQGRSTGELFF. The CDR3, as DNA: TGTGCCAGCAGGGGACAGGGTCGGAGCACCGGGGAGCTGTTTTTT.

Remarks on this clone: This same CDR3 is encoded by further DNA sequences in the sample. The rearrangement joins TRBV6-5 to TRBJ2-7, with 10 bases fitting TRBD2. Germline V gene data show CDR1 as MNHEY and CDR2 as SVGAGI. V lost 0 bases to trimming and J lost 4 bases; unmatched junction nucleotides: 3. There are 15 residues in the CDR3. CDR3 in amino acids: CASSYSPSGSYEQYF. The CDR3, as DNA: TGTGCCAGCAGTTACTCGCCTAGCGGGAGTTACGAGCAGTACTTC.

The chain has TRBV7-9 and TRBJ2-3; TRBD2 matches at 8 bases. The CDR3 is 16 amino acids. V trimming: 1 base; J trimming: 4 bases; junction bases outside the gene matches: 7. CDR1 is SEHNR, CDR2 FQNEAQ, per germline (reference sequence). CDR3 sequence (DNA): TGTGCCAGCAGCTTAGGATACGGGAGGGACGCAGATACGCAGTATTTT. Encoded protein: CASSLGYGRDADTQYF.

CDR3 residues: CASSQYRQGGDTQYF. The DNA for the CDR3 is TGTGCCAGCAGCCAATATAGGCAGGGTGGAGATACGCAGTATTTT. The rearrangement joins TRBV3-1 (or the pseudogene TRBV3-2) to TRBJ2-3; D may be TRBD1 (5 bases). The V end was cut by 2 bases, the J end by 5 bases, with 14 bases between. The CDR3 consists of 15 residues. Per germline, CDR1 LGHDT and CDR2 YNNKEL (reference sequence).

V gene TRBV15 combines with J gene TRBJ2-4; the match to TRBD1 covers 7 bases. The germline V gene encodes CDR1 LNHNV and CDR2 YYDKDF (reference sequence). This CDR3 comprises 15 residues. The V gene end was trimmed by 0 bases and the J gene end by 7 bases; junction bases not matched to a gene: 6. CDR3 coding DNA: TGTGCCACCAGCAGAGAGGGACAGCTGGACAACATTCAGTACTTC. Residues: CATSREGQLDNIQYF.

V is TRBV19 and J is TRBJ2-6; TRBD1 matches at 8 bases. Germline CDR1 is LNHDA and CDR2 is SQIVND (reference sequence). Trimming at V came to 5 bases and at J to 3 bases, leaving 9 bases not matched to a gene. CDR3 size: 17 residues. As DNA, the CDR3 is TGTGCCAGTAGTCCATCAGGGGGCAGAAGTGGGGCCAACGTCCTGACTTTC. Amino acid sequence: CASSPSGGRSGANVLTF.

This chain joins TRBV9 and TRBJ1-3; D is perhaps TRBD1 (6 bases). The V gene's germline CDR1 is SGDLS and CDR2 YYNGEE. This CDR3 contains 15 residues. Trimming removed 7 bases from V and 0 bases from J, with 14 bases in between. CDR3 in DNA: TGTGCCAGCTCAGACAGGATTACCTCTGGAAACACCATATATTTT. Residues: CASSDRITSGNTIYF.

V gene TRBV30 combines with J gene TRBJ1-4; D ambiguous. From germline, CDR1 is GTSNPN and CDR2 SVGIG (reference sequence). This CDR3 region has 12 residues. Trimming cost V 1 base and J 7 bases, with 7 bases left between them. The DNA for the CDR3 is TGTGCCTGGAGTGACGGGATTGAAAAACTGTTTTTT. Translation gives CAWSDGIEKLFF.

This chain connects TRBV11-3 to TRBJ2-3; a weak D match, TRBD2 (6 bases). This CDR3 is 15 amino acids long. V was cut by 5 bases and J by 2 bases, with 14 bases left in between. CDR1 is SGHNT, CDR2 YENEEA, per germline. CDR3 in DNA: TGTGCCAGCAGCCCTTTGGGACTGACCACAGATACGCAGTATTTT. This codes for CASSPLGLTTDTQYF.

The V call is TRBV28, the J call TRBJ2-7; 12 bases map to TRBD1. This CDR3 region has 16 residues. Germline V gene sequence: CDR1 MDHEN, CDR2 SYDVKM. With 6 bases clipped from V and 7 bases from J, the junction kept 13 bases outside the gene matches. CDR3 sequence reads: CASRSILGQGAGEQYF. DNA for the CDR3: TGTGCCAGCAGGTCGATCCTGGGACAGGGGGCTGGTGAGCAGTACTTC.

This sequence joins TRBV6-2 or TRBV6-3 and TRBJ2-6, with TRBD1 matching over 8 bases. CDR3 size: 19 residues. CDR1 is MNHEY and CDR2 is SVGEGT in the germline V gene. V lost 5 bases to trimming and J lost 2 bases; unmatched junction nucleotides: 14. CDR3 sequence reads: CASSGKAGQVEAGANVLTF. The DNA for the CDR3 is TGTGCCAGCAGTGGAAAGGCGGGACAGGTTGAAGCTGGGGCCAACGTCCTGACTTTC.

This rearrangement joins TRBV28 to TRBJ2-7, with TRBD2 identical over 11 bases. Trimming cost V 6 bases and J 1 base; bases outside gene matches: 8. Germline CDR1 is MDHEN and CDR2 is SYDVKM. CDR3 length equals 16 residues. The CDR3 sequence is CASSLPTSGTSYEQYF. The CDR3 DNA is TGTGCCAGCAGCTTACCGACTAGCGGGACTTCCTACGAGCAGTACTTC.

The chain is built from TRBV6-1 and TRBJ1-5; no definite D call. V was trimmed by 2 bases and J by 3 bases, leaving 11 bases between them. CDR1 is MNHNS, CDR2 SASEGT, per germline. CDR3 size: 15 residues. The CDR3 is CASSETGRNNQPQHF. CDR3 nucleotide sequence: TGTGCCAGCAGTGAAACTGGCAGGAACAATCAGCCCCAGCATTTT.

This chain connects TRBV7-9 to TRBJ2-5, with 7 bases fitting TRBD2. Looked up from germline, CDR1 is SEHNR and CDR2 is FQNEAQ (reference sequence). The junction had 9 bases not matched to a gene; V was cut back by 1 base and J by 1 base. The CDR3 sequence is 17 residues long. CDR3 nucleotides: TGTGCCAGCAGCTTAGGAGGGGCGGGAGTGGGCCAAGAGACCCAGTACTTC. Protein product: CASSLGGAGVGQETQYF. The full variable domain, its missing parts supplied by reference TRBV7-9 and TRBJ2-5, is DTGVSQNPRHKITKRGQNVTFRCDPISEHNRLYWYRQTLGQGPEFLTYFQNEAQLEKSRLLSDRFSAERPKGSFSTLEIQRTEQGDSAMYLCASSLGGAGVGQETQYFGPGTRLLVL.

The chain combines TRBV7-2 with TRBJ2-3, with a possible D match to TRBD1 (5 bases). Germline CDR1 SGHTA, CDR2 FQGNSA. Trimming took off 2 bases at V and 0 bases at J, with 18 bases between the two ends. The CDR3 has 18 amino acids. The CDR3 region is CASSLRRFRADSTDTQYF. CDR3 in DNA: TGTGCCAGCAGCTTACGGCGGTTCAGGGCGGACAGCACAGATACGCAGTATTTT.

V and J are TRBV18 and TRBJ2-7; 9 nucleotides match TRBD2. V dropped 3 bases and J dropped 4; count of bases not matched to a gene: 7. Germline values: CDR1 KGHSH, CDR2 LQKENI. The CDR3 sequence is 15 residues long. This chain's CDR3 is CASSPAGGGWYEQYF. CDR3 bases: TGTGCCAGCTCACCCGCGGGAGGGGGCTGGTACGAGCAGTACTTC.

The CDR3 sequence: CASSFQGTGELFF. The CDR3 DNA reads TGCGCCAGCAGCTTCCAGGGGACCGGGGAGCTGTTTTTT. The chain has TRBV5-1 and TRBJ2-2, with a tentative D call TRBD1 (6 bases). The CDR3 is 13 residues long. The germline gives CDR1 SGHRS, CDR2 YFSETQ. Trimming took 2 bases from V and 5 from J, leaving 7 bases between them.

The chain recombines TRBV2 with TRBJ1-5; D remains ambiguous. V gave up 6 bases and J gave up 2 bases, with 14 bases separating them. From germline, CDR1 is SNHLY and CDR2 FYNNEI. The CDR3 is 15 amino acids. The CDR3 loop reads CASRRPTAGNQPQHF. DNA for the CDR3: TGTGCCAGCAGAAGACCCACCGCGGGCAATCAGCCCCAGCATTTT. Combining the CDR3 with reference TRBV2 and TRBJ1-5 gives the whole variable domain EPEVTQTPSHQVTQMGQEVILRCVPISNHLYFYWYRQILGQKVEFLVSFYNNEISEKSEIFDDQFSVERPDGSNFTLKIRSTKLEDSAMYFCASRRPTAGNQPQHFGDGTRLSIL.